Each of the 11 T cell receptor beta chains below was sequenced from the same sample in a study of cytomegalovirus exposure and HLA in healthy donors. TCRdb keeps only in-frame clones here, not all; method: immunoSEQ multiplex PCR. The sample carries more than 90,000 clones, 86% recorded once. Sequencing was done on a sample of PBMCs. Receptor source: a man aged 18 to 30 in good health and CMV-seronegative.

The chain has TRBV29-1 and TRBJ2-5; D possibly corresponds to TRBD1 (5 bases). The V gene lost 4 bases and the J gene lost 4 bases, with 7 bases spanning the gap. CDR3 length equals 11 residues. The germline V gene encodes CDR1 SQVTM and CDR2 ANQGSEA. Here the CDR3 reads CSVATVETQYF. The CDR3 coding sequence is TGCAGCGTTGCGACAGTAGAGACCCAGTACTTC.

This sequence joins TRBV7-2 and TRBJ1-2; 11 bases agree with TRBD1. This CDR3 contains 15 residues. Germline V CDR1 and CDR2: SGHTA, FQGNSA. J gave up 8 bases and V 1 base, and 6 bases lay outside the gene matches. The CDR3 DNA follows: TGTGCCAGCAGCTTAGTGGACAGGGGGCAAAGCGGCTACACCTTC. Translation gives CASSLVDRGQSGYTF.

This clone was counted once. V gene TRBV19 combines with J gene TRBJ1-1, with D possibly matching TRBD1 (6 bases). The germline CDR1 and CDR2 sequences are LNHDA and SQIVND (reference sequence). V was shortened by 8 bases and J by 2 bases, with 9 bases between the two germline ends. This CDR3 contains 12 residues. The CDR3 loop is CASYRENTEAFF. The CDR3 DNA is TGTGCCAGTTACAGGGAAAACACTGAAGCTTTCTTT.

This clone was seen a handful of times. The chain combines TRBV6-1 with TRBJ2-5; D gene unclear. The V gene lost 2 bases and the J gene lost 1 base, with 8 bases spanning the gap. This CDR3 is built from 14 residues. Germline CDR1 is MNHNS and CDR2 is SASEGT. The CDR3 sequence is CASSESRFQETQYF. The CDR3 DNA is TGTGCCAGCAGTGAATCGAGGTTCCAAGAGACCCAGTACTTC.

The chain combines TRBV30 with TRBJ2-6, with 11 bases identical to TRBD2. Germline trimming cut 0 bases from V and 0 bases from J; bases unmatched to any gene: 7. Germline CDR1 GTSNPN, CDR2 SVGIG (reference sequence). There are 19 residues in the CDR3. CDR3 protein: CAWSVVRTSGYSGANVLTF. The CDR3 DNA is TGTGCCTGGAGTGTAGTTCGGACTAGCGGGTACTCTGGGGCCAACGTCCTGACTTTC.

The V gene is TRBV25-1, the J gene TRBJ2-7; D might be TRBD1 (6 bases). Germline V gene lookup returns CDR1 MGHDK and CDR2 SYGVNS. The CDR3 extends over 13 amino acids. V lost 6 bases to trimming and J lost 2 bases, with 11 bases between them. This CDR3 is CASSLQGTYEQYF. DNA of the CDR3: TGTGCCAGCAGCTTACAGGGAACCTACGAGCAGTACTTC.

DNA of the CDR3: TGTGCCAGCAGCCCTGATCCTAGCGGGGGGGTGGACGAGCAGTACTTC. This translates into CASSPDPSGGVDEQYF. J is TRBJ2-7 and V is TRBV4-2, with TRBD2 matching 12 bases. This CDR3 is built from 16 residues. In germline, CDR1 is LGHNA, CDR2 YNFKEQ. The V and J ends lost 4 bases and 5 bases, in that order; junction bases with no gene match: 9.

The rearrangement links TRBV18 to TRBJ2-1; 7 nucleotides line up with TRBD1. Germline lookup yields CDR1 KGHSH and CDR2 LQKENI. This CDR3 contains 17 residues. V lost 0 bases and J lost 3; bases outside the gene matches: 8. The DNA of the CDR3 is TGTGCCAGCTCACCACCCGGGACAGCGCGTAACTACAATGAGCAGTTCTTC. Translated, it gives CASSPPGTARNYNEQFF.

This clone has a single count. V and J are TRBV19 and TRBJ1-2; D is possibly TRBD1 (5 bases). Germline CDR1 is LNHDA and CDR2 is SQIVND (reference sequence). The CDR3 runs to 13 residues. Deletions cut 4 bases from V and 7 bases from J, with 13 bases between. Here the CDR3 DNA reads TGTGCCAGTAGTAACCCGACAGCTCTTGGCTACACCTTC. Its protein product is CASSNPTALGYTF.

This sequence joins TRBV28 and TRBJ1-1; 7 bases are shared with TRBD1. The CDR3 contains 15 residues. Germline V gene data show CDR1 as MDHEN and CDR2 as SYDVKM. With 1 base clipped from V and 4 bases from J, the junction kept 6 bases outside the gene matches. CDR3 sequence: CASSLYDRVATEAFF. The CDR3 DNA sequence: TGTGCCAGCAGTTTATACGACAGGGTGGCCACTGAAGCTTTCTTT.

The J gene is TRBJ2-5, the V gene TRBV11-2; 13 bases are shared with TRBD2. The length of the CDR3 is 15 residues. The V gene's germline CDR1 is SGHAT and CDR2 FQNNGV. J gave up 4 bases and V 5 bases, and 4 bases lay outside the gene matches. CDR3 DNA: TGTGCCAGCAGCATAGGACTAGCGGGAGCAGAGACCCAGTACTTC. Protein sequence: CASSIGLAGAETQYF.